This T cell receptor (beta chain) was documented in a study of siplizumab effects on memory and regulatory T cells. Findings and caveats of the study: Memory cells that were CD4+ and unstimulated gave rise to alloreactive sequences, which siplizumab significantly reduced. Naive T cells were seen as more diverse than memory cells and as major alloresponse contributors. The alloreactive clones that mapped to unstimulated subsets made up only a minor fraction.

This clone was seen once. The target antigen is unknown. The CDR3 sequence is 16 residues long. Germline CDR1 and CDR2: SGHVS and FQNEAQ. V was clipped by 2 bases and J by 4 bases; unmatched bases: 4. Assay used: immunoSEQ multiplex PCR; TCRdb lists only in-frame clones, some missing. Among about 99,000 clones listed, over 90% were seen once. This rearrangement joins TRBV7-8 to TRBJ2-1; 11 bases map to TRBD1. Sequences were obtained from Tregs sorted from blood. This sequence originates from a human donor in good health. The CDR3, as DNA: TGTGCCAGCAGCTTAAGGACAGGGGGCTCATACAATGAGCAGTTCTTC. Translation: CASSLRTGGSYNEQFF.